These 17 T cell receptor beta chains came from one sample sequenced in a study of OX40 agonist ivuxolimab in advanced cancers. Clones were read by immunoSEQ multiplex PCR, and TCRdb kept only the in-frame ones, dropping some. The table records tens of thousands of clones, about 89% of them present only once. Sequenced material: CD4+ or CD8+ T cells sorted from blood, taken in a trial of the OX40 agonist ivuxolimab. These receptors were collected from an adult with an advanced solid tumor such as melanoma, head and neck, liver or kidney cancer.

The chain carries TRBV30 and TRBJ1-3; D uncertain. The CDR3 has 13 amino acids. CDR1 GTSNPN and CDR2 SVGIG come from the germline V gene (reference sequence). The germline V and J ends were trimmed by 2 bases and 2 bases, with 7 bases remaining between them. The CDR3 reads CAWSSETGNTIYF. Here the CDR3 DNA reads TGTGCCTGGAGTTCCGAGACTGGAAACACCATATATTTT.

V is TRBV5-1 and J is TRBJ2-1, with D possibly being TRBD1 or TRBD2 (5 bases each). V gave up 4 bases and J gave up 5 bases, with 10 bases separating them. Germline V gives CDR1 SGHRS, CDR2 YFSETQ. This CDR3 is 13 amino acids long. The CDR3 nucleotides are TGCGCCAGCAGCGAGGGGACGGACAATGAGCAGTTCTTC. This translates into CASSEGTDNEQFF.

V gene TRBV19 combines with J gene TRBJ1-5, with a possible D match to TRBD1 (5 bases). Germline loops: CDR1 LNHDA, CDR2 SQIVND (reference sequence). Trimming cost V 7 bases and J 8 bases, with 15 bases left between them. The CDR3 has 13 residues. The CDR3, as DNA: TGTGCCAGTATGGGGGTGGGGGTCAAGCCCCAGCATTTT. Protein product: CASMGVGVKPQHF.

The gene calls are TRBV4-3 and TRBJ2-1; D might be TRBD1 (5 bases). Trimming stripped 3 bases from V and 4 bases from J, with 10 bases between. This CDR3 contains 14 residues. Germline V CDR1 and CDR2: LGHNA, YSLEER. CDR3 amino acids: CASSQDDSYNEQFF. CDR3 nucleotides: TGCGCCAGCAGCCAGGACGACAGTTACAATGAGCAGTTCTTC.

V gene TRBV4-2 combines with J gene TRBJ2-2; TRBD2 matches 11 bases. CDR3 length: 18 amino acids. Germline CDR1 and CDR2: LGHNA and YNFKEQ. With 4 bases clipped from V and 0 bases from J, the junction kept 7 bases outside the gene matches. The CDR3 sequence: CASSLYVAGGPNTGELFF. As DNA, the CDR3 is TGTGCCAGCAGCCTATACGTAGCGGGAGGGCCGAACACCGGGGAGCTGTTTTTT.

V and J are TRBV28 and TRBJ2-7; D gene ambiguous. Germline CDR1 MDHEN, CDR2 SYDVKM. The CDR3 totals 14 residues. Trimming took 4 bases from V and 2 from J, leaving 12 bases between them. CDR3 coding DNA: TGTGCCAGCAGTTCAACGGGCCTCACCTACGAGCAGTACTTC. Translated, it gives CASSSTGLTYEQYF.

The genes are TRBV6-6 and TRBJ1-1; D unresolved. Deletions cut 6 bases from V and 4 bases from J, with 12 bases between. The CDR3 extends over 13 amino acids. Per the germline V gene, CDR1 is MNHNY and CDR2 is SVGAGI (reference sequence). CDR3 DNA sequence: TGTGCCAGCAGGTACCGGGAAGGCACTGAAGCTTTCTTT. Protein product: CASRYREGTEAFF.

In this sample, this clone turned up once. The J gene is TRBJ2-6, the V gene TRBV9; the D is unclear. The CDR3 is 15 amino acids. V was pared by 2 bases and J by 0 bases, with 6 bases between. CDR1 and CDR2 from the germline V gene are SGDLS and YYNGEE. The CDR3 nucleotides read TGTGCCAGCAGCGTCACATTCTCTGGGGCCAACGTCCTGACTTTC. Its protein product is CASSVTFSGANVLTF. The full variable domain, its missing parts supplied by reference TRBV9 and TRBJ2-6, is DSGVTQTPKHLITATGQRVTLRCSPRSGDLSVYWYQQSLDQGLQFLIQYYNGEERAKGNILERFSAQQFPDLHSELNLSSLELGDSALYFCASSVTFSGANVLTFGAGSRLTVL.

The chain has TRBV19 and TRBJ2-1; 10 bases fit TRBD2. The J segment lost 6 bases and the V segment lost 6 bases, leaving 8 bases of the junction unmatched. Germline V gives CDR1 LNHDA, CDR2 SQIVND (reference sequence). There are 15 residues in the CDR3. Written as DNA, the CDR3 is TGTGCCAGTAGACTCCTAGCGGGAGATCCCAATGAGCAGTTCTTC. This encodes CASRLLAGDPNEQFF.

Comments on this clone: Other DNA sequences in this specimen translate into the identical CDR3. DNA of the CDR3: TGCAGCGTTGACGGATACAATGAGCAGTTCTTC. Translating gives CSVDGYNEQFF. The chain uses TRBV29-1 and TRBJ2-1, with D unresolved. This CDR3 is built from 11 residues. V was cut by 3 bases and J by 4 bases, with 4 bases left in between. The germline V gene has CDR1 SQVTM and CDR2 ANQGSEA.

The V gene is TRBV7-9, the J gene TRBJ2-1; 14 bases match TRBD2. CDR3 length equals 17 residues. Trimming cost V 5 bases and J 9 bases; bases outside gene matches: 12. Germline assignment: CDR1 SEHNR and CDR2 FQNEAQ (reference sequence). The CDR3: CASSGTSGGSIVAEQFF. As DNA, the CDR3 is TGTGCCAGCAGCGGGACTAGCGGGGGCAGTATCGTCGCTGAGCAGTTCTTC. Looking up the rest from reference TRBV7-9 and TRBJ2-1 gives the full variable domain: DTGVSQNPRHKITKRGQNVTFRCDPISEHNRLYWYRQTLGQGPEFLTYFQNEAQLEKSRLLSDRFSAERPKGSFSTLEIQRTEQGDSAMYLCASSGTSGGSIVAEQFFGPGTRLTVL.

This rearrangement joins TRBV9 to TRBJ2-5; D unresolved. Germline V gene data show CDR1 as SGDLS and CDR2 as YYNGEE. Trimming shortened V by 3 bases and J by 3 bases, and 6 bases separated the two germline ends. This CDR3 is built from 12 residues. This CDR3 is CASSDIKETQYF. The CDR3 DNA reads as TGTGCCAGCAGCGACATAAAAGAGACCCAGTACTTC.

This sequence joins TRBV9 and TRBJ2-7; 7 bases map to TRBD1. In germline, CDR1 is SGDLS, CDR2 YYNGEE. There are 13 residues in the CDR3. The junction had 2 bases not matched to a gene; V was cut back by 3 bases and J by 2 bases. CDR3 sequence (DNA): TGTGCCAGCAGCGGGACAGGCACCTACGAGCAGTACTTC. Amino acid sequence: CASSGTGTYEQYF. Combining the CDR3 with reference TRBV9 and TRBJ2-7 gives the whole variable domain DSGVTQTPKHLITATGQRVTLRCSPRSGDLSVYWYQQSLDQGLQFLIQYYNGEERAKGNILERFSAQQFPDLHSELNLSSLELGDSALYFCASSGTGTYEQYFGPGTRLTVT.

This chain links TRBV19 with TRBJ2-3; tentatively, D is TRBD2 (6 bases). The CDR3 runs 15 residues. The V end was cut by 1 base, the J end by 8 bases, with 16 bases between. The germline V gene encodes CDR1 LNHDA and CDR2 SQIVND (reference sequence). The DNA of the CDR3 is TGTGCCAGTAGTATAGTTGGGGGGACCCCCGGTACGCAGTATTTT. Amino acids: CASSIVGGTPGTQYF.

The chain joins TRBV27 to TRBJ2-1, with unresolved D. The CDR3 extends over 12 amino acids. CDR1 MNHEY and CDR2 SMNVEV come from the germline V gene (reference sequence). Trimming shortened V by 4 bases and J by 5 bases, and 6 bases separated the two germline ends. CDR3 residues: CASSSSHNEQFF. For the CDR3, the DNA is TGTGCCAGCAGTTCTTCTCACAATGAGCAGTTCTTC.

The chain uses TRBV2 and TRBJ2-7; D remains ambiguous. Germline CDR1 is SNHLY and CDR2 is FYNNEI. The CDR3 loop spans 11 amino acids. V lost 4 bases to trimming and J lost 1 base, with 2 bases between them. The chain's CDR3 is CASSGSYEQYF. CDR3 in DNA: TGTGCCAGCAGTGGGTCCTACGAGCAGTACTTC.

The rearrangement joins TRBV28 to TRBJ1-1, with D uncertain. Trimming shortened V by 3 bases and J by 5 bases, and 7 bases separated the two germline ends. The germline gives CDR1 MDHEN, CDR2 SYDVKM. The CDR3 sequence is 12 residues long. CDR3 sequence: CASSFGETEAFF. DNA of the CDR3: TGTGCCAGCAGTTTCGGGGAGACTGAAGCTTTCTTT.